This paragraph covers one TCR beta chain sequence. As yet, its antigen is unknown. Extracted from the samples, RNA was reverse transcribed into cDNA to serve as the sequencing template. The assay was immunoSEQ multiplex PCR, and TCRdb's table has in-frame clones only and misses some. Of 120,000 or so clones listed, 47% are singletons. This sample is part of a study of CD8+ T cells in alopecia areata. Study conclusions and caveats: Across lesional scalp, and particularly alopecia totalis/universalis, clonality surpassed that of normal scalp. Scalp sample sequencing also detects resident alphabeta T cells of normal skin.

Alopecia areata patients provided lesional scalp punch biopsies and peripheral blood, both collected for the study. Starting from PBMCs, sorting isolated CD4+ and CD8+ T cells. This receptor was obtained from a human donor with alopecia areata. The sample taken for sequencing was NKG2D-low CD8+ T cells sorted from blood.

In nucleotides, the CDR3 is TGTGCCTGGAGTGTAGCAGGGTTCTATGGCTACACCTTC. This sequence encodes CAWSVAGFYGYTF. This chain joins TRBV30 and TRBJ1-2; weak D call: TRBD1 (5 bases). Germline V gene sequence: CDR1 GTSNPN, CDR2 SVGIG (reference sequence). The germline V and J ends were trimmed by 0 bases and 4 bases, with 9 bases remaining between them. The CDR3 totals 13 residues. The full variable domain, rest sourced from reference TRBV30 and TRBJ1-2, is SQTIHQWPATLVQPVGSPLSLECTVEGTSNPNLYWYRQAAGRGLQLLFYSVGIGQISSEVPQNLSASRPQDRQFILSSKKLLLSDSGFYLCAWSVAGFYGYTFGSGTRLTVV.